This T cell receptor (beta chain) came from a study of shared clonotypes between healthy human individuals. The CDR3 extends over 14 amino acids. CDR1 is SGHTS and CDR2 is YDEGEE in the germline V gene. The J segment lost 7 bases and the V segment lost 2 bases, leaving 7 bases of the junction unmatched. Each subset's genomic DNA was split evenly across several immunoSEQ plates. Profiling relied on immunoSEQ multiplex PCR, and the TCRdb table lists in-frame clones only, not all of them. The data show 1.6 million or so clones, with roughly 96% seen just once and approximately 1% held by the top ten. The CD4+ fraction was divided into a CD45RA+ naive subset and a CD45RA-negative memory subset.

V usage is TRBV5-8 and J usage is TRBJ1-2; 8 bases map to TRBD1. The source material was naive CD4+ T cells sorted from blood. The sample's subset: CD45RA+ positively selected. This clonotype was obtained from a young man in good health. The CDR3 region has the DNA TGTGCCAGCAGCTTCCTGGACAGGGTTGGTGGCTACACCTTC. Protein: CASSFLDRVGGYTF.